The entry that follows covers one T cell receptor (beta chain) sequence. V lost 0 bases and J lost 4; bases outside the gene matches: 8. CDR3 length: 15 amino acids. Germline CDR1 is SQVTM and CDR2 is ANQGSEA. The data were obtained in a study of blood T cell repertoires in COVID-19. Study at large: Researchers got acute and convalescent COVID-19 samples from the United States, Italy and Spain. The analysed material was cDNA or gDNA that came from T cells, B-cell-depleted T cells, or PBMCs.

In the original analysis: Reference gene primers were amplified, and this amplification served to estimate nucleated cell counts. The method was immunoSEQ multiplex PCR; TCRdb's version includes in-frame clones alone and lacks a portion of them. V, J and clone size were drawn from that table, and D and trimming were deduced from the DNA. The sample shows some 120,000 clones, about four fifths of them seen only once. The sequencing sample was made of peripheral blood. The receptor's source is a woman aged 45-65 years with acute or convalescent COVID-19. The genes are TRBV29-1 and TRBJ1-2, with 7 bases aligning to TRBD1. The CDR3 nucleotides are TGCAGCGTTGAAGATCAAGGGACAGCCACCTATGGCTACACCTTC. Translation gives CSVEDQGTATYGYTF.